Sequencing of this T cell receptor beta chain was carried out in a study of follicular helper T cells after annual influenza vaccination. As for time point: 2015-2016 season, 7 days after influenza vaccination. The data were produced by immunoSEQ multiplex PCR, yet TCRdb's version contains in-frame clones alone and is incomplete. The sample shows about 6,800 clones, roughly four fifths of them seen only once. The CDR3 is 17 residues long. Germline trimming cut 3 bases from V and 2 bases from J; bases unmatched to any gene: 6. Per germline, CDR1 GTSNPN and CDR2 SVGIG (reference sequence). The receptor was derived from an adult who received the influenza vaccine. The material was CXCR5- memory CD4+ T cells sorted from blood, obtained 7 days after influenza vaccination. This rearrangement joins TRBV30 to TRBJ2-3; 15 nucleotides match TRBD2. The CDR3 DNA sequence: TGTGCCTGGAGCGCTGGACTAGCGGGAGGGCCCACAGATACGCAGTATTTT. It encodes CAWSAGLAGGPTDTQYF.